One and the same sample provided the 8 T cell receptor beta chains below, sequenced in a study of brain T cells in children with intractable seizures. Data came from immunoSEQ multiplex PCR; TCRdb stores just in-frame clones and leaves some out. The sample records approximately 77,000 clones, just over 90% being singletons. This specimen consisted of peripheral blood, obtained at surgery. All receptors derive from a boy under two years old with tuberous sclerosis and intractable seizures.

The chain employs TRBV15 and TRBJ2-1, with 9 bases fitting TRBD1. V lost 1 base to trimming and J lost 2 bases; unmatched junction nucleotides: 6. This CDR3 spans 17 amino acids. Germline loops: CDR1 LNHNV, CDR2 YYDKDF (reference sequence). This CDR3 is CATSRVPRTGAYNEQFF. As DNA, the CDR3 is TGTGCCACCAGCAGAGTTCCCCGGACAGGGGCCTACAATGAGCAGTTCTTC.

The V gene is TRBV2, the J gene TRBJ1-2, with TRBD1 matching 9 bases. The germline V gene encodes CDR1 SNHLY and CDR2 FYNNEI. The junction had 0 bases not matched to a gene; V was cut back by 4 bases and J by 3 bases. The length of the CDR3 is 13 residues. The CDR3 protein is CASSGTGDYGYTF. The CDR3, as DNA: TGTGCCAGCAGTGGGACAGGGGACTATGGCTACACCTTC. The full variable domain, completed using reference TRBV2 and TRBJ1-2, is EPEVTQTPSHQVTQMGQEVILRCVPISNHLYFYWYRQILGQKVEFLVSFYNNEISEKSEIFDDQFSVERPDGSNFTLKIRSTKLEDSAMYFCASSGTGDYGYTFGSGTRLTVV.

This clone was seen once. This rearrangement joins TRBV15 to TRBJ1-1; D call uncertain. Germline CDR1 and CDR2: LNHNV and YYDKDF (reference sequence). V dropped 0 bases and J dropped 0 bases, with 8 bases sitting between them. The CDR3 is made up of 15 amino acids. CDR3 bases: TGTGCCACCAGCAGAGATGGACCTTTGAACACTGAAGCTTTCTTT. Translation gives CATSRDGPLNTEAFF.

This clone occurred a few times. The chain employs TRBV12-3 or TRBV12-4 and TRBJ2-1; 9 positions match TRBD2. V shed 6 bases and J 6 bases; nucleotides not matched to a gene: 0. The CDR3 is 12 residues long. DNA of the CDR3: TGTGCCAGCAGGGGACTAGCCAATGAGCAGTTCTTC. This gives the protein CASRGLANEQFF.

Here the CDR3 reads CSVDFMNTEAFF. CDR3 bases: TGCAGCGTTGATTTTATGAACACTGAAGCTTTCTTT. The rearrangement uses TRBV29-1 and TRBJ1-1; no reliable D call. The length of the CDR3 is 12 residues. V shed 3 bases and J shed 0 bases, with 5 bases lying between them. CDR1 is SQVTM, CDR2 ANQGSEA, per germline.

The chain recombines TRBV19 with TRBJ2-2; 9 bases match TRBD2. This CDR3 is built from 14 residues. Germline-derived CDR1 and CDR2 are LNHDA and SQIVND (reference sequence). V was clipped by 10 bases and J by 5 bases; unmatched bases: 8. This CDR3 is CATRPGLATGELFF. The CDR3 coding sequence is TGTGCCACCAGACCGGGACTAGCTACCGGGGAGCTGTTTTTT.

This clone was recorded once. The rearrangement uses TRBV5-8 and TRBJ2-7, with 10 bases aligning to TRBD2. CDR3 length equals 16 residues. In germline, CDR1 is SGHTS, CDR2 YDEGEE. Trimming cost V 3 bases and J 3 bases; bases outside gene matches: 9. CDR3: CASSSRYTSGDYEQYF. CDR3 coding DNA: TGTGCCAGCAGCTCCCGGTACACTAGCGGGGACTACGAGCAGTACTTC.

In this sample, this clone turned up once. CDR3 sequence: CSARLGTEAFF. The CDR3 DNA sequence: TGCAGTGCTAGATTGGGGACTGAAGCTTTCTTT. V and J are TRBV20-1 and TRBJ1-1; D ambiguous. The CDR3 runs to 11 residues. Germline values: CDR1 DFQATT, CDR2 SNEGSKA (reference sequence). Trimming removed 2 bases from V and 5 bases from J, with 6 bases in between.